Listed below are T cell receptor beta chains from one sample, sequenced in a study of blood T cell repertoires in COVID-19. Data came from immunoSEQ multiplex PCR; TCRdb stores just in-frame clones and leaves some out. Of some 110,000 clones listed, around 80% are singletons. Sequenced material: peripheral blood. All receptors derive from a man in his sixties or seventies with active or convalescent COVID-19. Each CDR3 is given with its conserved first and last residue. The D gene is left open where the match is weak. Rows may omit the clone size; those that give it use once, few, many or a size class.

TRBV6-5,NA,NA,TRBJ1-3,CASSRDRYSGNTIYF,TGTGCCAGCAGCCGTGACAGGTACTCTGGAAACACCATATATTTT
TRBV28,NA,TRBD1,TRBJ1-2,CASTIQGAYGDGYTF,TGTGCCAGCACCATACAGGGGGCATATGGAGATGGCTACACCTTC
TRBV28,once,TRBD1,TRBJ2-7,CASSFVQGSHEQYF,TGTGCCAGCAGTTTCGTACAGGGGTCGCACGAGCAGTACTTC
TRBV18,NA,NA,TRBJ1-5,CASSPSGFSNQPQHF,TGTGCCAGCTCACCTTCAGGGTTTAGCAATCAGCCCCAGCATTTT
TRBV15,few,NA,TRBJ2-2,CATSRDWRRAAGELFF,TGTGCCACCAGCAGAGATTGGCGGAGGGCGGCCGGGGAGCTGTTTTTT
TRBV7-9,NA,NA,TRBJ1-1,CASSLRGYTEAFF,TGTGCCAGCAGCTTACGAGGGTATACTGAAGCTTTCTTT
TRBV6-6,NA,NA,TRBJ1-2,CASSYATQRGYTF,TGTGCCAGCAGTTACGCGACGCAGCGCGGCTACACCTTC
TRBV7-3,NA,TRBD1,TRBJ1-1,CASSYDRAAEAFF,TGTGCCAGCAGTTACGACAGGGCCGCTGAAGCTTTCTTT
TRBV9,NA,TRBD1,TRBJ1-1,CASSPRDSNTEAFF,TGTGCCAGCAGCCCCCGGGACAGCAACACTGAAGCTTTCTTT
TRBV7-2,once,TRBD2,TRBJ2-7,CASSLFGGGPSYEQYF,TGTGCCAGCAGCTTATTCGGGGGGGGCCCCTCCTACGAGCAGTACTTC
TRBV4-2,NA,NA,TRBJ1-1,CASSQDVRDTEAFF,TGTGCCAGCAGCCAAGACGTCAGGGACACTGAAGCTTTCTTT
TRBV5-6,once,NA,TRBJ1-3,CASSSRLWSYSGNTIYF,TGTGCCAGCAGCAGCAGATTATGGAGTTACTCTGGAAACACCATATATTTT
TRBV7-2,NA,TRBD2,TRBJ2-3,CASSLAGRWGLAGASTQYF,TGTGCCAGCAGCTTAGCCGGCCGGTGGGGACTAGCGGGAGCTAGTACGCAGTATTTT
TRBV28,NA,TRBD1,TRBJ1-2,CASSIRQGGGGYTF,TGTGCCAGCAGTATCCGACAGGGGGGGGGTGGCTACACCTTC
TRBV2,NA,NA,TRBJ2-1,CASSGVSSYNEQFF,TGTGCCAGCAGTGGTGTGAGCTCCTACAATGAGCAGTTCTTC
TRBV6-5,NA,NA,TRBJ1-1,CASSLEGNTEAFF,TGTGCCAGCAGCCTGGAGGGGAACACTGAAGCTTTCTTT
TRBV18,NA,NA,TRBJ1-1,CASSPIQNTEAFF,TGTGCCAGCTCACCGATACAGAACACTGAAGCTTTCTTT
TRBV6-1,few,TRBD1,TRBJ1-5,CASSEAQGLSNQPQHF,TGTGCCAGCAGTGAAGCACAGGGGCTCAGCAATCAGCCCCAGCATTTT
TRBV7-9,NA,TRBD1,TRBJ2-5,CASSTPGTGVLTQYF,TGTGCCAGCAGCACCCCCGGGACAGGGGTTCTGACCCAGTACTTC
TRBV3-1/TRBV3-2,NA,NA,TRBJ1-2,CASSETGVGNYGYTF,TGTGCCAGCAGCGAAACCGGGGTCGGGAACTATGGCTACACCTTC
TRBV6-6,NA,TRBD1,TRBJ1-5,CASRSGTGNQPQHF,TGTGCCAGCAGGTCCGGGACAGGCAATCAGCCCCAGCATTTT
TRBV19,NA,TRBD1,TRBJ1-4,CASSSGTVNNEKLFF,TGTGCCAGTAGTTCTGGGACAGTGAATAATGAAAAACTGTTTTTT
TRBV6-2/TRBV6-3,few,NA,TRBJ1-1,CASSYRRNTEAFF,TGTGCCAGCAGTTACCGGAGGAACACTGAAGCTTTCTTT
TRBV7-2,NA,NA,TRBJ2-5,CASSFWYRQETQYF,TGTGCCAGCAGCTTTTGGTACAGACAAGAGACCCAGTACTTC
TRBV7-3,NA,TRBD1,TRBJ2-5,CASSLTNTGAETQYF,TGTGCCAGCAGCTTAACCAATACAGGGGCGGAGACCCAGTACTTC
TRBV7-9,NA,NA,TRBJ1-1,CASTWGDMNTEAFF,TGTGCCAGCACATGGGGGGATATGAACACTGAAGCTTTCTTT
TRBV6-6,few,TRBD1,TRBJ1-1,CASRESGTGTWAFF,TGTGCCAGCAGAGAGTCCGGGACAGGGACGTGGGCTTTCTTT